These T cell receptor beta chains were read from a single sample in a study of blood T cell repertoires in COVID-19. Clones were sequenced by immunoSEQ multiplex PCR, and TCRdb holds only the in-frame ones, with some missing. Among 300,000 to 350,000 clones, roughly 87% were seen once, and the ten largest hold around 2.1%. Sequenced: peripheral blood. Receptors originate from a man aged 18 to 35 with active or convalescent COVID-19. The CDR3 runs from the conserved cysteine through the conserved F or W. Each record gives: V gene, clone size, J gene, D gene, CDR3 length, CDR3 DNA, CDR3 protein. The D gene is left open where the match is weak. Clone size, where shown, is once, few, many, or a class for clones that have expanded.

V: TRBV9; size: .; J: TRBJ2-3; D: .; length: 14; DNA: TGTGCCAGCAGTGCTACAGGGCTGGCAGATACGCAGTATTTT; CDR3: CASSATGLADTQYF
V: TRBV15; size: few; J: TRBJ1-3; D: .; length: 17; DNA: TGTGCCACCAGCAGAGGGTTTACAGGGACACGTGGAAACACCATATATTTT; CDR3: CATSRGFTGTRGNTIYF
V: TRBV12-5; size: .; J: TRBJ1-1; D: TRBD1; length: 14; DNA: TGTGCTACGGGGACAGGGGTACGGAACACTGAAGCTTTCTTT; CDR3: CATGTGVRNTEAFF
V: TRBV5-1; size: .; J: TRBJ1-1; D: .; length: 14; DNA: TGCGCCAGCAGCCCAGGACGGGAGAACACTGAAGCTTTCTTT; CDR3: CASSPGRENTEAFF
V: TRBV5-4; size: .; J: TRBJ2-5; D: .; length: 16; DNA: TGTGCCAGCAGCTTGGTGGCGGGGAGAGACCGAGAGACCCAGTACTTC; CDR3: CASSLVAGRDRETQYF
V: TRBV7-9; size: few; J: TRBJ1-5; D: .; length: 15; DNA: TGTGCCAGCAGCTACTACCTCGGCAGCAATCAGCCCCAGCATTTT; CDR3: CASSYYLGSNQPQHF
V: TRBV5-5; size: .; J: TRBJ2-3; D: .; length: 12; DNA: TGTGCCAGCATTACAGAGGGAGATACGCAGTATTTT; CDR3: CASITEGDTQYF
V: TRBV24-1; size: .; J: TRBJ2-3; D: .; length: 16; DNA: TGTGCCACCAGTGATTTAGGGAGAACTTGCACAGATACGCAGTATTTT; CDR3: CATSDLGRTCTDTQYF
V: TRBV5-4; size: few; J: TRBJ1-6; D: .; length: 14; DNA: TGTGCCAGCAGCTCACGGGACACCTCGTCACCCCTCCACTTT; CDR3: CASSSRDTSSPLHF
V: TRBV6-5; size: .; J: TRBJ1-1; D: .; length: 13; DNA: TGTGCCAGCAAAAAACACACGAACACTGAAGCTTTCTTT; CDR3: CASKKHTNTEAFF
V: TRBV7-9; size: once; J: TRBJ2-7; D: .; length: 14; DNA: TGTGCCAGCAGCTCCTCGCCGGGATCCTACGAGCAGTACTTC; CDR3: CASSSSPGSYEQYF
V: TRBV27; size: few; J: TRBJ2-7; D: TRBD2; length: 18; DNA: TGTGCCAGCAGTTTATCAGGTTGGGGGACTAGCGGTCTCTACGAGCAGTACTTC; CDR3: CASSLSGWGTSGLYEQYF
V: TRBV7-2; size: .; J: TRBJ2-5; D: TRBD2; length: 15; DNA: TGTGCCAGCAGCTTAGAGTCTGGGCGGGAGGAGACCCAGTACTTC; CDR3: CASSLESGREETQYF
V: TRBV19; size: .; J: TRBJ1-2; D: TRBD1; length: 14; DNA: TGTGCCAGTAGTATCGCCGACAGGGGGCATGGCTACACCTTC; CDR3: CASSIADRGHGYTF
V: TRBV29-1; size: .; J: TRBJ2-5; D: .; length: 15; DNA: TGCAGCGTTCCCCAACGGGTCCTGCCCGGGGAGACCCAGTACTTC; CDR3: CSVPQRVLPGETQYF
V: TRBV19; size: .; J: TRBJ1-1; D: .; length: 15; DNA: TGTGCCAGTAGTGCTGTAAACAGCGGAGGCACTGAAGCTTTCTTT; CDR3: CASSAVNSGGTEAFF
V: TRBV2; size: .; J: TRBJ2-1; D: TRBD2; length: 14; DNA: TGTGCCAGCAGCGTAGCGGGGGGATACAATGAGCAGTTCTTC; CDR3: CASSVAGGYNEQFF
V: TRBV7-2; size: .; J: TRBJ1-1; D: .; length: 14; DNA: TGTGCCAGCAGCTTCCAGGGGTTGAACACTGAAGCTTTCTTT; CDR3: CASSFQGLNTEAFF
V: TRBV6-5; size: .; J: TRBJ1-2; D: .; length: 13; DNA: TGTGCCAGCAGTTACGGGGAGGTCTATGGCTACACCTTC; CDR3: CASSYGEVYGYTF
V: TRBV7-3; size: once; J: TRBJ1-3; D: .; length: 13; DNA: TGTGCCAGCAGCCGGGGAAACGGAAACACCATATATTTT; CDR3: CASSRGNGNTIYF
V: TRBV4-1; size: .; J: TRBJ1-6; D: TRBD1; length: 17; DNA: TGCGCCAGCAGCCAAGCCCTACGAGAAACAGGGGGATCACCCCTCCACTTT; CDR3: CASSQALRETGGSPLHF
V: TRBV7-8; size: .; J: TRBJ2-3; D: .; length: 14; DNA: TGTGCCAGCGTACCACTTTCTAGCACAGATACGCAGTATTTT; CDR3: CASVPLSSTDTQYF
V: TRBV14; size: .; J: TRBJ1-4; D: .; length: 15; DNA: TGTGCCAGCAGCCGGGCGGGCCTGAGGGAGGAAAAACTGTTTTTT; CDR3: CASSRAGLREEKLFF
V: TRBV5-1; size: once; J: TRBJ2-1; D: TRBD2; length: 20; DNA: TGCGCCAGCAGCCCTAGACTAGCGGGAGAGTTGTGGAGCTCCTACAATGAGCAGTTCTTC; CDR3: CASSPRLAGELWSSYNEQFF
V: TRBV24-1; size: .; J: TRBJ2-1; D: TRBD1; length: 19; DNA: TGTGCCACCAGTGACCTCACGACAGGGGGCGTAAGCTCCTACAATGAGCAGTTCTTC; CDR3: CATSDLTTGGVSSYNEQFF
V: TRBV11-2; size: .; J: TRBJ2-7; D: .; length: 15; DNA: TGTGCCAGCAGCCCGACCTCGGGAGATATTTACGAGCAGTACTTC; CDR3: CASSPTSGDIYEQYF
V: TRBV5-1; size: .; J: TRBJ1-6; D: .; length: 14; DNA: TGCGCCAGCAGCTTGGACAGTGGTAATTCACCCCTCCACTTT; CDR3: CASSLDSGNSPLHF
V: TRBV9; size: .; J: TRBJ2-1; D: .; length: 14; DNA: TGTGCCAGCACCCGCAGCGAGTATCCCAATGAGCAGTTCTTC; CDR3: CASTRSEYPNEQFF
V: TRBV10-3; size: .; J: TRBJ1-2; D: .; length: 12; DNA: TGTGCCAGCGGACAGTCCTTCTATGGCTACACCTTC; CDR3: CASGQSFYGYTF
V: TRBV6-2/TRBV6-3; size: .; J: TRBJ2-7; D: TRBD1; length: 16; DNA: TGTGCCAGCAGTTCCATCGGGACAGGATTGACCTACGAGCAGTACTTC; CDR3: CASSSIGTGLTYEQYF
V: TRBV5-1; size: .; J: TRBJ1-5; D: .; length: 15; DNA: TGCGCCAGCAGCTTGGGATCAGGGGTGAATCAGCCCCAGCATTTT; CDR3: CASSLGSGVNQPQHF
V: TRBV19; size: .; J: TRBJ2-5; D: TRBD2; length: 18; DNA: TGTGCCAGTAGTTTTCGTTTAACGGGACTAGCAAATCAAGAGACCCAGTACTTC; CDR3: CASSFRLTGLANQETQYF
V: TRBV28; size: .; J: TRBJ2-7; D: .; length: 15; DNA: TGTGCCAGCAGTTTACGGGGAAGGAGCTCCTACGAGCAGTACTTC; CDR3: CASSLRGRSSYEQYF
V: TRBV9; size: .; J: TRBJ1-2; D: TRBD1; length: 15; DNA: TGTGCCAGCAGCGTAGGAGGGGGCACAGCTCCTGGCTACACCTTC; CDR3: CASSVGGGTAPGYTF